This entry concerns a single TCR beta chain. Clones were sequenced by immunoSEQ multiplex PCR, and TCRdb holds only the in-frame ones, with some missing. The data contain some 40,000 clones, approximately 79% of them seen just once; the ten biggest clones take up roughly 5.2%. Single viable CD3+CD4+CD8-CD45RO+ cells were sorted as the memory CD4+ T cells. The data are from a study of memory CD4+ T cells and cytomegalovirus serostatus. This receptor was identified in an adult in good health and CMV-seropositive. The sequenced sample was memory CD4+ T cells from blood.

CDR3 residues: CATRRGDFSADGYTF. CDR3 bases: TGTGCGACTCGGAGGGGGGATTTTAGCGCGGATGGCTACACCTTC. V and J are TRBV6-5 and TRBJ1-2, with D possibly TRBD1 on 6 matching bases. Looked up from germline, CDR1 is MNHEY and CDR2 is SVGAGI. The CDR3 length is 15 residues.